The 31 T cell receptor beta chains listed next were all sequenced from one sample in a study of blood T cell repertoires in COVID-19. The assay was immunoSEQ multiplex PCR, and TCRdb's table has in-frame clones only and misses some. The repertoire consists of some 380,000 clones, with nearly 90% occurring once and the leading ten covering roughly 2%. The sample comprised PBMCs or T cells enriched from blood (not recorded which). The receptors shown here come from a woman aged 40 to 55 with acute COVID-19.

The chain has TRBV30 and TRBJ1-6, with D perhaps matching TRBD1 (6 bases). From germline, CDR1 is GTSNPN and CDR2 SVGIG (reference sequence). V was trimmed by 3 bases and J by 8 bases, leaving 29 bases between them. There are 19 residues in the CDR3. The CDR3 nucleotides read TGTGCCTGGAGCGCTAGGTATCGGGACATATTAAATTGGGATTCACCCCTCCACTTT. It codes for CAWSARYRDILNWDSPLHF.

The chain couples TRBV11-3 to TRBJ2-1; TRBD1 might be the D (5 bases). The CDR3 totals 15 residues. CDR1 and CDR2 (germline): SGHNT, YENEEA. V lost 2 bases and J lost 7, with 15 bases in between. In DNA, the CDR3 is TGTGCCAGCAGCTTATCGGCAGGGAACGGTAATGAGCAGTTCTTC. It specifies CASSLSAGNGNEQFF.

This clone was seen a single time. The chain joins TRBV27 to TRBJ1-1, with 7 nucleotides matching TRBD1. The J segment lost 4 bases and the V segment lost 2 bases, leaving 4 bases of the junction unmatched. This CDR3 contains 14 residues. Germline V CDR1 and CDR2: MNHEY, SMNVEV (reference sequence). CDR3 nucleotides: TGTGCCAGCAGTTTAGACAGGGTGGGCACTGAAGCTTTCTTT. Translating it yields CASSLDRVGTEAFF.

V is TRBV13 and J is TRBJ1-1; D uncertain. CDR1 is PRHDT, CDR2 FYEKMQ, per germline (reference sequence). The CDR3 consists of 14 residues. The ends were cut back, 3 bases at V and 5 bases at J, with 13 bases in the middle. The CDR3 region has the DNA TGTGCCAGCAGCTTTGAGCGGATGGGGACTGAAGCTTTCTTT. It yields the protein CASSFERMGTEAFF.

The CDR3 spells CASSNRGSYGYTF. CDR3 in DNA: TGTGCCAGCAGCAACAGGGGTAGCTATGGCTACACCTTC. This chain joins TRBV3-1 (or the pseudogene TRBV3-2) and TRBJ1-2; 7 bases match TRBD1. Germline assignment: CDR1 LGHDT and CDR2 YNNKEL (reference sequence). This CDR3 has 13 amino acids. V was pared by 5 bases and J by 4 bases, with 4 bases of the junction left unmatched.

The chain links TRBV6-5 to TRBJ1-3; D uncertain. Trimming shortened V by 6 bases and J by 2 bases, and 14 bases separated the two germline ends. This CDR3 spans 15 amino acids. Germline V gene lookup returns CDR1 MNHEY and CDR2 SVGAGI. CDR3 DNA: TGTGCCAGCAGCGGAGGACCAGAGCCTGGAAACACCATATATTTT. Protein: CASSGGPEPGNTIYF.

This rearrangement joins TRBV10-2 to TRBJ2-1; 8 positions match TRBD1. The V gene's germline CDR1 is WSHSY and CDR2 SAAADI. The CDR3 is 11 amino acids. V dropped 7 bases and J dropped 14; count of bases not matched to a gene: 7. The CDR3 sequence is CASTGAGGKFF. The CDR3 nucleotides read TGCGCCAGCACCGGGGCAGGGGGCAAGTTCTTC.

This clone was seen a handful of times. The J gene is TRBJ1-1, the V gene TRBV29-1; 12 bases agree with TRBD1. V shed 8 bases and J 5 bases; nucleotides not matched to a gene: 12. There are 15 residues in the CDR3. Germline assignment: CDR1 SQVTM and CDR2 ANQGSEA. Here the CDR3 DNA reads TGCAGCTCGACCGGGACAGGGGGCGCGTGGACTGAAGCTTTCTTT. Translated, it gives CSSTGTGGAWTEAFF.

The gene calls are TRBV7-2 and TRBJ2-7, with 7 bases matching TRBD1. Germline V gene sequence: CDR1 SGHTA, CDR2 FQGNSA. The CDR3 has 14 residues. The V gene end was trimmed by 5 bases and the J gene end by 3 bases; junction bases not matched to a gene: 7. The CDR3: CASSASGTDYEQYF. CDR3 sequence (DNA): TGTGCCAGCAGCGCCTCCGGGACAGACTACGAGCAGTACTTC. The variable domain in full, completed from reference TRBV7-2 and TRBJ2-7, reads GAGVSQSPSNKVTEKGKDVELRCDPISGHTALYWYRQSLGQGLEFLIYFQGNSAPDKSGLPSDRFSAERTGGSVSTLTIQRTQQEDSAVYLCASSASGTDYEQYFGPGTRLTVT.

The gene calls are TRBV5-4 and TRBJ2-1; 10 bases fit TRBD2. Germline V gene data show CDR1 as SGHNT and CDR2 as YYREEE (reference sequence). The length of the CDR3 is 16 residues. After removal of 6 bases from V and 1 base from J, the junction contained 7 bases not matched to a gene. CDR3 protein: CASNPSGGASYNEQFF. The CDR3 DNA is TGTGCCAGCAATCCCAGCGGGGGGGCTTCCTACAATGAGCAGTTCTTC.

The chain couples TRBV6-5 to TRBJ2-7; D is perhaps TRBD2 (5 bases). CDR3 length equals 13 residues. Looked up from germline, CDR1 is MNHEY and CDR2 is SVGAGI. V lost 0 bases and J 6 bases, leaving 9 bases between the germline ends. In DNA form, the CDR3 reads TGTGCCAGCAGTTACTCGAGGGCAGCCGAGCAGTACTTC. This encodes CASSYSRAAEQYF.

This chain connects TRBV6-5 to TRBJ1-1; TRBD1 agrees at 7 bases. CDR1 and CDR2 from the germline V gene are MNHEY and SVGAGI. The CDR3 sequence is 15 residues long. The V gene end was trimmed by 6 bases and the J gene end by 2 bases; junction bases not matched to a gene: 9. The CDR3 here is CASSHSYRGNTEAFF. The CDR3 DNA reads TGTGCCAGCAGCCACTCCTACAGGGGAAACACTGAAGCTTTCTTT.

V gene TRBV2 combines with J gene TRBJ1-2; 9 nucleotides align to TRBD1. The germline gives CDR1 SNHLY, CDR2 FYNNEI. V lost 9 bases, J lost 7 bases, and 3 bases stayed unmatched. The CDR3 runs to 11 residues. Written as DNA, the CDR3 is TGTGCCAGACTGACAGGGGGTGGCTACACCTTC. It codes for CARLTGGGYTF.

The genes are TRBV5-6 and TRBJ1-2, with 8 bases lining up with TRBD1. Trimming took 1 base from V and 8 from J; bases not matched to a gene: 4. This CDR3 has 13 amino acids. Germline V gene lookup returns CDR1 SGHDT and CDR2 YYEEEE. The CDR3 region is CASSLRQGSGYTF. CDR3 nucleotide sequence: TGTGCCAGCAGCTTGCGACAGGGGAGCGGCTACACCTTC.

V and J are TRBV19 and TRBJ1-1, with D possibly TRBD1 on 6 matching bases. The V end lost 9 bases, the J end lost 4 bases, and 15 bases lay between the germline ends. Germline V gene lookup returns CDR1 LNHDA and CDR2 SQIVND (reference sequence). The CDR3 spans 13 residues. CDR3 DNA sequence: TGTGCCAGCGCCGCAGGGGCACGCACTGAAGCTTTCTTT. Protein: CASAAGARTEAFF.

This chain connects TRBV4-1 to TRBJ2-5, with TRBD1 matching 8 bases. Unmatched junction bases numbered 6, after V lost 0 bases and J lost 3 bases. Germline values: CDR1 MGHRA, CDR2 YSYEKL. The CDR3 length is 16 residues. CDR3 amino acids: CASSQDGNRGEETQYF. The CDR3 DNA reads TGCGCCAGCAGCCAAGATGGGAACAGGGGGGAAGAGACCCAGTACTTC.

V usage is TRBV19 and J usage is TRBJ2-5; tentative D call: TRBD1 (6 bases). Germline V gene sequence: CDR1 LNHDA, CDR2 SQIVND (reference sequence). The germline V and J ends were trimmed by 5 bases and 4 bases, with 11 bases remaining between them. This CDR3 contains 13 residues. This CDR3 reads CASSPQGLETQYF. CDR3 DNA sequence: TGTGCCAGTAGTCCCCAGGGGTTAGAGACCCAGTACTTC.

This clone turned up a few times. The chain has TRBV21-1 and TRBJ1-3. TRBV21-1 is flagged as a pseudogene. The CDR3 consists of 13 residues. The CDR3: CASSKYSGNTIYF. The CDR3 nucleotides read TGTGCCAGCAGCAAATACTCTGGAAACACCATATATTTT.

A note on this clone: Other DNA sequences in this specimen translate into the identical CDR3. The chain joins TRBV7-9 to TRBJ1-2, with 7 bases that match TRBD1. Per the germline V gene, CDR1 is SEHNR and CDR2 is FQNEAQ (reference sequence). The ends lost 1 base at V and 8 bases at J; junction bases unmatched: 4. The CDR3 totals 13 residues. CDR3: CASSLGQGGGYTF. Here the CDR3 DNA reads TGTGCCAGCAGCTTAGGACAGGGTGGAGGCTACACCTTC.

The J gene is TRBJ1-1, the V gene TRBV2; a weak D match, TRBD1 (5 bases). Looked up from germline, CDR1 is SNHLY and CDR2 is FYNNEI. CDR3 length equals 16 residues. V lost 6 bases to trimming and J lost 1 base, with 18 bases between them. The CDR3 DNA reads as TGTGCCAGCAGGACCTACATTGACAGCTCGAACACTGAAGCTTTCTTT. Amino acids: CASRTYIDSSNTEAFF.

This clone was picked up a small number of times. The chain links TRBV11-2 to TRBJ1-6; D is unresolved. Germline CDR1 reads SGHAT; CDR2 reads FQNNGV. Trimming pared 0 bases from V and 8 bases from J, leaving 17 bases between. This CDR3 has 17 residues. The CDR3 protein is CASSLEGWTFRYSPLHF. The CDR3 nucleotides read TGTGCCAGCAGCTTAGAGGGGTGGACTTTCCGGTATTCACCCCTCCACTTT.

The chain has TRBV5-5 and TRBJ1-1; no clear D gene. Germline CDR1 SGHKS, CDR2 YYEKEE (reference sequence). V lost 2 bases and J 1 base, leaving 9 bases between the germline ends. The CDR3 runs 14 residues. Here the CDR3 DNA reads TGTGCCAGCAGCTTTGAGGTGGCGAACACTGAAGCTTTCTTT. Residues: CASSFEVANTEAFF.

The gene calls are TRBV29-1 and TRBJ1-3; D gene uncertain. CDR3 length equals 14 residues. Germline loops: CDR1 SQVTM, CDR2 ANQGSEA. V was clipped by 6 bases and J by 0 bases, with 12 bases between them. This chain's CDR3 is CSVGGGTSGNTIYF. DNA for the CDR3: TGCAGCGTCGGAGGAGGAACCTCTGGAAACACCATATATTTT.

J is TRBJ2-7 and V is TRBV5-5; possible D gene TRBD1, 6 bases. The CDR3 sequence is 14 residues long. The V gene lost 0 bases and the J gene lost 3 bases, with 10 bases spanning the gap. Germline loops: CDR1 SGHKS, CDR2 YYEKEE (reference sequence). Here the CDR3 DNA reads TGTGCCAGCAGCTTGGTGGGGGCTGGCTACGAGCAGTACTTC. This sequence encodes CASSLVGAGYEQYF.

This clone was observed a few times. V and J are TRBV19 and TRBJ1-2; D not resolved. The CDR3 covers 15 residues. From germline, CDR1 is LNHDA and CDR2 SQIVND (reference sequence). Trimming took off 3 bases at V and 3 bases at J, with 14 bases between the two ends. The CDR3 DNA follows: TGTGCCAGTAGTATGAGGGAGGGCTTGGACTATGGCTACACCTTC. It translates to CASSMREGLDYGYTF.

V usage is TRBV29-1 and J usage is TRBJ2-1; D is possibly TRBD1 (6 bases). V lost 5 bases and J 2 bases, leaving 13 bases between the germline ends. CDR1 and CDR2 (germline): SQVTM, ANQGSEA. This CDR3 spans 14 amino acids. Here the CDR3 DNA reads TGCAGCGTTTCCCAGGGGCATCCCTACAATGAGCAGTTCTTC. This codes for CSVSQGHPYNEQFF.

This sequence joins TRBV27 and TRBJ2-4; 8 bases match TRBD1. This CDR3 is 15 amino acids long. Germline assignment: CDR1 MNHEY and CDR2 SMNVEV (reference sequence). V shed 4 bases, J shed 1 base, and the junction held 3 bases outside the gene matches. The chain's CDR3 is CASSSRQGAKNIQYF. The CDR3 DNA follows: TGTGCCAGCAGTTCCCGACAGGGGGCCAAAAACATTCAGTACTTC.

CDR3 bases: TGTGCCTGGCTTAAAAAGGGGGTCGCCAGGGACCAGCCCCAGCATTTT. Translation: CAWLKKGVARDQPQHF. This chain joins TRBV30 and TRBJ1-5; tentatively, D is TRBD1 (6 bases). The V end lost 5 bases, the J end lost 7 bases, and 24 bases lay between the germline ends. This CDR3 has 16 amino acids. CDR1 GTSNPN and CDR2 SVGIG come from the germline V gene (reference sequence).

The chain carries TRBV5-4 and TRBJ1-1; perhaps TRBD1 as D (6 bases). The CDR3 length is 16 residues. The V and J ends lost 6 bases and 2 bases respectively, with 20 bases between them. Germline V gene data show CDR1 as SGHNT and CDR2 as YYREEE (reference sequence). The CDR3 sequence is CASTEGVRQGNTEAFF. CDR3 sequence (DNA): TGTGCCAGCACCGAGGGGGTGAGACAAGGAAACACTGAAGCTTTCTTT.

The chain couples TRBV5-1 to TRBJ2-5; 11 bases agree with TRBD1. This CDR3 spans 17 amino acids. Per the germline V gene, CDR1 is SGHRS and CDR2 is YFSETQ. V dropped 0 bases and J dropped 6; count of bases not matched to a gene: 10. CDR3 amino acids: CASSLDGQGANRKTQYF. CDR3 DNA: TGCGCCAGCAGCTTGGATGGACAGGGGGCGAACAGGAAGACCCAGTACTTC.

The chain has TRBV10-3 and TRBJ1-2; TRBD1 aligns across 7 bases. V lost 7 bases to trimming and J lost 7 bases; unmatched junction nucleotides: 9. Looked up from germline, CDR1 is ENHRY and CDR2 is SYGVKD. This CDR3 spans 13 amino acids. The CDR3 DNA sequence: TGTGCCATCAAACCTCGACAGGGTGGTGGCTACACCTTC. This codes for CAIKPRQGGGYTF.